These 16 T cell receptor beta chains came from one sample sequenced in a study of CXCR3-negative and CXCR3-positive naive CD8 T cells. UMI labels and 5' RACE were used to prepare the TRB cDNA libraries. TCRdb re-called the 5' RACE reads and gives one entry per CDR3 protein, without DNA. This repertoire includes some 140,000 distinct CDR3 sequences. Which antigens these TCRs recognize remains unknown. Study-level points and caveats: Naive cells with CXCR3 showed TRB CDR3s that were more hydrophobic than those in CXCR3-negative naive cells.

The sample consisted of naive CXCR3+ CD8+ T cells from blood. The subset denotes: CD45RO-CCR7+CD27+CD95- naive CD8+ T cells expressing CXCR3 (TNR3+). These TCRs come from a human donor in good health. Some clones in this sample may be carry-over from other donors' samples.

CDR3 sequence: CASSPGRASQETQYF. The V call is TRBV27, the J call TRBJ2-5; the D call from TCRdb, TRBD1, cannot be confirmed without DNA. This CDR3 is 15 amino acids long. Germline values: CDR1 MNHEY, CDR2 SMNVEV (reference sequence).

The chain carries TRBV7-8 and TRBJ2-7. This CDR3 region has 14 residues. Germline lookup yields CDR1 SGHVS and CDR2 FQNEAQ. The CDR3 protein is CASSLAGAGYEQYF.

This rearrangement joins TRBV5-1 to TRBJ2-7; TCRdb selects TRBD2, and the lack of DNA leaves this call unchecked. Germline lookup yields CDR1 SGHRS and CDR2 YFSETQ. This CDR3 contains 15 residues. CDR3 sequence: CASSPSVGQGYEQYF.

This chain connects TRBV3-1 to TRBJ2-3; TCRdb names TRBD2, which stays unverified in the absence of DNA. There are 17 residues in the CDR3. The germline V gene has CDR1 LGHDT and CDR2 YNNKEL (reference sequence). The CDR3 loop reads CASSQEWTSGRTDTQYF.

This sequence joins TRBV5-1 and TRBJ2-5. Per germline, CDR1 SGHRS and CDR2 YFSETQ. The CDR3 spans 14 residues. CDR3 protein: CASSLGQYQETQYF.

The chain couples TRBV28 to TRBJ1-5; TCRdb's assignment of TRBD1 cannot be checked, as there is no DNA. CDR3 length: 14 residues. Germline CDR1 and CDR2: MDHEN and SYDVKM. CDR3 in amino acids: CASSHRDSNQPQHF.

J is TRBJ2-7 and V is TRBV9; TCRdb calls TRBD2, which cannot be checked without DNA. The CDR3 has 15 residues. From germline, CDR1 is SGDLS and CDR2 YYNGEE. CDR3 loop: CASSAGDYLMDEQYF.

This chain links TRBV7-9 with TRBJ1-1. The CDR3 extends over 12 amino acids. Germline CDR1 and CDR2: SEHNR and FQNEAQ (reference sequence). The CDR3 protein is CASSARPTEAFF.

The rearrangement uses TRBV7-9 and TRBJ2-1; TCRdb's assignment of TRBD1 cannot be checked, as there is no DNA. Germline CDR1 reads SEHNR; CDR2 reads FQNEAQ (reference sequence). The CDR3 contains 15 residues. This chain's CDR3 is CASSQPGQAYNEQFF. Full variable domain (rest looked up from reference TRBV7-9 and TRBJ2-1): DTGVSQNPRHKITKRGQNVTFRCDPISEHNRLYWYRQTLGQGPEFLTYFQNEAQLEKSRLLSDRFSAERPKGSFSTLEIQRTEQGDSAMYLCASSQPGQAYNEQFFGPGTRLTVL.

This rearrangement joins TRBV20-1 to TRBJ2-7; TCRdb outputs TRBD2, but without DNA this stays unchecked. The CDR3 sequence is 16 residues long. The V gene's germline CDR1 is DFQATT and CDR2 SNEGSKA (reference sequence). This chain's CDR3 is CSARGLSGRVSYEQYF.

The CDR3 loop is CASSLGQGSRSYEQYF. The chain uses TRBV5-1 and TRBJ2-7; TCRdb's D call, TRBD1, is unchecked because there is no DNA. Per germline, CDR1 SGHRS and CDR2 YFSETQ. The CDR3 covers 16 residues.

The chain uses TRBV25-1 and TRBJ1-2; the TCRdb D gene call, TRBD1, has no DNA to confirm it. The CDR3 is 15 residues long. Germline CDR1 reads MGHDK; CDR2 reads SYGVNS. The CDR3 reads CASSDLTDSWDGYTF.

The chain recombines TRBV29-1 with TRBJ2-1; the TRBD1 assignment by TCRdb is unverifiable without DNA. The CDR3 is made up of 13 amino acids. Per the germline V gene, CDR1 is SQVTM and CDR2 is ANQGSEA. CDR3 sequence reads: CSGQKGGDYEQFF.

The chain uses TRBV5-4 and TRBJ2-1; the D call from TCRdb, TRBD1, cannot be confirmed without DNA. Germline loops: CDR1 SGHNT, CDR2 YYREEE (reference sequence). The CDR3 is 12 amino acids. CDR3 amino acids: CASSLDPGTIVF.

This rearrangement joins TRBV4-1 to TRBJ1-2; the D gene TCRdb calls, TRBD1, cannot be checked with no DNA. CDR1 and CDR2 (germline): MGHRA, YSYEKL. This CDR3 has 14 residues. CDR3 sequence: CASSLQDRGYGYTF.

J is TRBJ1-1 and V is TRBV6-5; TCRdb picks TRBD1, but there is no DNA to check that call. The CDR3 spans 14 residues. From germline, CDR1 is MNHEY and CDR2 SVGAGI. The CDR3 spells CASTLTGQATEAFF.